Presented here are 29 T cell receptor beta chains from one specimen sequenced in a study of blood T cell repertoires in COVID-19. Libraries were prepared by immunoSEQ multiplex PCR; TCRdb keeps only in-frame clonotypes and omits some of them. In the table there are around 63,000 clones, about 86% of which are singletons. Material for sequencing was peripheral blood. These receptors all come from a woman at least 80 years old with active COVID-19.

J is TRBJ1-2 and V is TRBV4-3; the D gene is possibly TRBD1 (5 bases). The CDR3 contains 15 residues. Trimming stripped 4 bases from V and 8 bases from J, with 20 bases between. The germline V gene has CDR1 LGHNA and CDR2 YSLEER. This CDR3 reads CASSRTTLGGDGYTF. The CDR3 DNA reads as TGCGCCAGCAGCCGCACCACCCTCGGGGGGGACGGCTACACCTTC.

The chain's CDR3 is CASREDRGRYEQYF. DNA of the CDR3: TGTGCCAGCAGAGAAGACAGGGGGCGGTACGAGCAGTACTTC. V is TRBV28 and J is TRBJ2-7, with 10 bases that match TRBD1. The CDR3 length is 14 residues. The V and J ends lost 6 bases and 4 bases, in that order; junction bases with no gene match: 6. The germline V gene encodes CDR1 MDHEN and CDR2 SYDVKM. The variable domain in full, completed from reference TRBV28 and TRBJ2-7, reads DVKVTQSSRYLVKRTGEKVFLECVQDMDHENMFWYRQDPGLGLRLIYFSYDVKMKEKGDIPEGYSVSREKKERFSLILESASTNQTSMYLCASREDRGRYEQYFGPGTRLTVT.

The V call is TRBV6-1, the J call TRBJ1-3, with D uncertain. This CDR3 spans 14 amino acids. Looked up from germline, CDR1 is MNHNS and CDR2 is SASEGT. The V end lost 3 bases, the J end lost 1 base, and 7 bases lay between the germline ends. The DNA for the CDR3 is TGTGCCAGCAGTGAGGCAATATCTGGAAACACCATATATTTT. It yields the protein CASSEAISGNTIYF.

The chain has TRBV12-3 or TRBV12-4 and TRBJ1-2; perhaps TRBD1 as D (5 bases). Trimming took 6 bases from V and 8 from J, leaving 16 bases between them. CDR3 length: 13 amino acids. CDR3 sequence reads: CASSKRQGDGYTF. The CDR3 DNA reads TGTGCCAGCAGCAAGAGGCAGGGTGACGGCTACACCTTC.

Notes on this clone: One end of the junction varies from germline; a read error may be responsible. The V call is TRBV7-7, the J call TRBJ2-5; TRBD2 aligns across 11 bases. This CDR3 comprises 16 residues. CDR1 SSHAT and CDR2 FNYEAQ come from the germline V gene (reference sequence). CDR3 sequence reads: CASSPLSGGAGETQYF. The CDR3 DNA follows: TGTGCTAGCAGCCCTCTTAGCGGGGGGGCCGGTGAGACCCAGTACTTC.

The chain joins TRBV6-1 to TRBJ2-3, with 9 bases lining up with TRBD1. Unmatched junction bases numbered 9, after V lost 4 bases and J lost 4 bases. Germline values: CDR1 MNHNS, CDR2 SASEGT. CDR3 length equals 16 residues. CDR3 sequence: CASSGGQGPSADTQYF. CDR3 DNA sequence: TGTGCCAGCAGTGGGGGACAGGGCCCTTCCGCAGATACGCAGTATTTT.

The chain has TRBV19 and TRBJ1-2; D might be TRBD1 (5 bases). The germline V and J ends were trimmed by 1 base and 0 bases, with 9 bases remaining between them. This CDR3 spans 15 amino acids. Germline CDR1 and CDR2: LNHDA and SQIVND (reference sequence). In nucleotides, the CDR3 is TGTGCCAGTAGTATAGGATGGGGCTCTAACTATGGCTACACCTTC. It translates to CASSIGWGSNYGYTF.

This chain uses TRBV6-1 with TRBJ2-1; perhaps TRBD1 as D (6 bases). Trimming pared 3 bases from V and 5 bases from J, leaving 11 bases between. The CDR3 is made up of 14 amino acids. Germline V gene sequence: CDR1 MNHNS, CDR2 SASEGT. CDR3 in DNA: TGTGCCAGCAGTGATAGGGGACAACACAATGAGCAGTTCTTC. This sequence encodes CASSDRGQHNEQFF.

The chain is built from TRBV4-2 and TRBJ1-1; D is possibly TRBD1 (5 bases). Trimming left V 0 bases short and J 4 bases short, with 12 bases between. CDR1 LGHNA and CDR2 YNFKEQ come from the germline V gene. The CDR3 extends over 15 amino acids. CDR3 sequence: CASSQDPQVGTEAFF. The CDR3 DNA sequence: TGTGCCAGCAGCCAAGACCCACAGGTCGGCACTGAAGCTTTCTTT.

This clone occurred a few times. The CDR3 nucleotides read TGTGCCAGCAGTGGGGCGGCACGGGGGGGCCTCGCAGATACGCAGTATTTT. Translation gives CASSGAARGGLADTQYF. J is TRBJ2-3 and V is TRBV2; 8 nucleotides agree with TRBD2. CDR3 length: 17 residues. The V gene end was trimmed by 4 bases and the J gene end by 4 bases; junction bases not matched to a gene: 13. Per germline, CDR1 SNHLY and CDR2 FYNNEI.

The V and J genes are TRBV5-8 and TRBJ2-1; 9 bases match TRBD1. With 6 bases clipped from V and 9 bases from J, the junction kept 13 bases outside the gene matches. The CDR3 extends over 15 amino acids. CDR1 SGHTS and CDR2 YDEGEE come from the germline V gene. CDR3 DNA sequence: TGTGCCAGCATTACAGAAGGACAGGGGTGGAGTGAGCAGTTCTTC. Amino acid sequence: CASITEGQGWSEQFF.

This clone has a handful of counts. The chain is built from TRBV3-1 (or the pseudogene TRBV3-2) and TRBJ2-1; D is unclear. The V and J ends lost 4 bases and 9 bases respectively, with 13 bases between them. The CDR3 is made up of 13 amino acids. Germline V gene lookup returns CDR1 LGHDT and CDR2 YNNKEL (reference sequence). Here the CDR3 DNA reads TGTGCCAGCAGCCTTTTTACGTTAGCTGAGCAGTTCTTC. Protein: CASSLFTLAEQFF.

The V call is TRBV7-8, the J call TRBJ2-6; 7 nucleotides agree with TRBD2. This CDR3 has 17 residues. The ends lost 1 base at V and 2 bases at J; junction bases unmatched: 5. Germline V CDR1 and CDR2: SGHVS, FQNEAQ. The CDR3 region has the DNA TGTGCCAGCAGCTTAGTATCGGGGAGGGCTGGGGCCAACGTCCTGACTTTC. Protein: CASSLVSGRAGANVLTF.

The rearrangement joins TRBV19 to TRBJ2-4, with D uncertain. This CDR3 spans 16 amino acids. CDR1 LNHDA and CDR2 SQIVND come from the germline V gene (reference sequence). V was pared by 4 bases and J by 0 bases, with 13 bases between. The CDR3 is CASSKQTTLAKNIQYF. For the CDR3, the DNA is TGTGCCAGTAGTAAACAGACAACCTTAGCCAAAAACATTCAGTACTTC.

As regards this clone: At one of its ends the junction is not consistent with the germline gene, which may arise from a read error. V usage is TRBV7-2 and J usage is TRBJ2-5, with TRBD2 identical over 8 bases. Germline V CDR1 and CDR2: SGHTA, FQGNSA. The CDR3 totals 14 residues. CDR3 protein: CASSPGGGFSPTDF. In DNA, the CDR3 is TGTGCCAGCAGCCCTGGCGGGGGGTTTTCCCCCACTGACTTC.

The rearrangement joins TRBV3-1 (or the pseudogene TRBV3-2) to TRBJ2-1; tentative D call: TRBD2 (6 bases). The CDR3 runs 16 residues. Germline V gives CDR1 LGHDT, CDR2 YNNKEL (reference sequence). V lost 4 bases to trimming and J lost 10 bases, with 23 bases between them. The CDR3 DNA reads as TGTGCCAGCAGCCCTAAGACGACGGGGGAGGCGCGGGAGCAGTTCTTC. Its protein product is CASSPKTTGEAREQFF.

This clone has a handful of counts. The rearrangement uses TRBV5-1 and TRBJ2-1; 8 positions match TRBD1. The V gene end was trimmed by 4 bases and the J gene end by 6 bases; junction bases not matched to a gene: 9. The V gene's germline CDR1 is SGHRS and CDR2 YFSETQ. CDR3 length: 15 amino acids. The CDR3 nucleotides read TGCGCCAGCAGCCAGGGACAGGCGGCTTTCAATGAGCAGTTCTTC. Its protein is CASSQGQAAFNEQFF.

The chain is built from TRBV19 and TRBJ2-2; TRBD2 aligns across 9 bases. The trim removed 7 bases at V and 4 bases at J, leaving 10 bases unmatched. CDR1 and CDR2 from the germline V gene are LNHDA and SQIVND (reference sequence). This CDR3 comprises 16 residues. Written as DNA, the CDR3 is TGTGCCAGTAAGAATCTAGCGGGGTACGGCACCGGGGAGCTGTTTTTT. This gives the protein CASKNLAGYGTGELFF.

V is TRBV7-2 and J is TRBJ1-3; a weak D match, TRBD1 (6 bases). The CDR3 totals 14 residues. Germline assignment: CDR1 SGHTA and CDR2 FQGNSA. Trimming stripped 1 base from V and 3 bases from J, with 7 bases between. CDR3 loop: CASSLGQDGNTIYF. The CDR3 nucleotides are TGTGCCAGCAGCTTAGGACAGGATGGAAACACCATATATTTT.

The chain recombines TRBV19 with TRBJ1-1, with 9 bases that match TRBD1. Per the germline V gene, CDR1 is LNHDA and CDR2 is SQIVND (reference sequence). The CDR3 is 14 amino acids. V lost 8 bases and J lost 4; bases outside the gene matches: 8. The CDR3: CASGTGRRGTEAFF. DNA of the CDR3: TGTGCCAGTGGGACAGGGAGGAGAGGCACTGAAGCTTTCTTT.

This chain uses TRBV6-2 or TRBV6-3 with TRBJ2-3; 9 nucleotides agree with TRBD2. CDR3 length equals 16 residues. V dropped 4 bases and J dropped 6; count of bases not matched to a gene: 11. Germline V CDR1 and CDR2: MNHEY, SVGEGT. CDR3 sequence: CASSLGLAEPGDTQYF. As DNA, the CDR3 is TGTGCCAGCAGTTTGGGACTAGCCGAACCGGGGGATACGCAGTATTTT.

The chain couples TRBV25-1 to TRBJ2-7; 7 bases agree with TRBD2. The J segment lost 1 base and the V segment lost 1 base, leaving 7 bases of the junction unmatched. The CDR3 extends over 16 amino acids. Germline CDR1 and CDR2: MGHDK and SYGVNS. The CDR3 DNA follows: TGTGCCAGCAGTGAATCCGGGACTATCCTTTCCTACGAGCAGTACTTC. Translation gives CASSESGTILSYEQYF.

The chain joins TRBV28 to TRBJ1-5; D remains ambiguous. CDR3 size: 13 residues. Germline CDR1 MDHEN, CDR2 SYDVKM. V was shortened by 6 bases and J by 2 bases, with 8 bases between the two germline ends. The CDR3 sequence: CASRTAGNQPQHF. In nucleotides, the CDR3 is TGTGCCAGCAGAACAGCGGGCAATCAGCCCCAGCATTTT.

CDR3 sequence reads: CASSRRTGGLYEQYF. CDR3 in DNA: TGCGCCAGCAGCCGACGGACAGGGGGCCTCTACGAGCAGTACTTC. The V gene is TRBV4-3, the J gene TRBJ2-7, with 11 bases fitting TRBD1. CDR1 and CDR2 from the germline V gene are LGHNA and YSLEER. The CDR3 spans 15 residues. With V trimmed by 4 bases and J by 3 bases, 5 bases remained unmatched.

The gene calls are TRBV6-2 or TRBV6-3 and TRBJ2-7, with TRBD1 matching 7 bases. CDR1 is MNHEY, CDR2 SVGEGT, per germline. The J segment lost 6 bases and the V segment lost 6 bases, leaving 5 bases of the junction unmatched. The CDR3 is 12 amino acids. CDR3 loop: CASSQRTGEQYF. CDR3 nucleotide sequence: TGTGCCAGCAGCCAACGGACAGGCGAGCAGTACTTC.

This sequence joins TRBV11-2 and TRBJ2-7; 8 nucleotides agree with TRBD2. CDR3 length: 15 residues. After removal of 1 base from V and 3 bases from J, the junction contained 5 bases not matched to a gene. Germline CDR1 is SGHAT and CDR2 is FQNNGV. CDR3 residues: CASSLVGGASYEQYF. The DNA for the CDR3 is TGTGCCAGCAGCTTAGTCGGGGGGGCGAGCTACGAGCAGTACTTC.

This clone occurred a few times. This chain links TRBV4-3 with TRBJ1-3; D uncertain. V was cut by 4 bases and J by 1 base, with 11 bases left in between. Germline V gene data show CDR1 as LGHNA and CDR2 as YSLEER. This CDR3 region has 15 residues. CDR3 sequence reads: CASSLTRDSGNTIYF. The CDR3 DNA is TGCGCCAGCAGCCTCACACGGGATTCTGGAAACACCATATATTTT.

The chain recombines TRBV5-1 with TRBJ2-5; maybe TRBD2 (5 bases). The germline V gene encodes CDR1 SGHRS and CDR2 YFSETQ. The CDR3 contains 14 residues. Trimming cost V 1 base and J 2 bases, with 9 bases left between them. Here the CDR3 DNA reads TGCGCCAGCAGCTTGACCGGGGTGCAAGAGACCCAGTACTTC. Protein: CASSLTGVQETQYF.

The V call is TRBV5-5, the J call TRBJ2-3; tentatively, D is TRBD1 (6 bases). Looked up from germline, CDR1 is SGHKS and CDR2 is YYEKEE (reference sequence). V was cut by 7 bases and J by 4 bases, with 10 bases left in between. This CDR3 comprises 12 residues. The CDR3 DNA is TGTGCCAGCCGACGGACAGCAGATACGCAGTATTTT. Its translation is CASRRTADTQYF. Variable domain in full (rest from reference TRBV5-5 and TRBJ2-3): DAGVTQSPTHLIKTRGQQVTLRCSPISGHKSVSWYQQVLGQGPQFIFQYYEKEERGRGNFPDRFSARQFPNYSSELNVNALLLGDSALYLCASRRTADTQYFGPGTRLTVL.